This T cell receptor (beta chain) was sequenced during a study of T cells expressing NK-cell markers. In the study overall: Sorted CD3+CD56-NKG2C+, CD3+CD56+NKG2C+ and CD3+CD56+NKG2C- T cells supplied the TCR beta repertoires. Broader study findings: In about six donors, dominant CD3+CD56+NKG2C+ clonotypes ranked among the top 10 CD8+ clonotypes. The CD3+CD56-NKG2C+ fraction of a handful of donors was also led by these clonotypes.

One entry per CDR3 protein, without DNA, is what TCRdb gives after re-calling the 5' RACE reads. Recorded for this sample: about 460,000 distinct CDR3 sequences. The CDR3 spans 16 residues. Comments on this clonotype: Its antigen is undetermined.

The clonotype comes from a woman between 45 and 60 years old in good health. The chain links TRBV12-3 or TRBV12-4 to TRBJ1-1; there is no DNA to check the TCRdb D call of TRBD1. The sequenced material came from blood T cells: a sorted CD56 or NKG2C T cell subset, CD4+ or CD8+ T cells, or bulk PBMC T cells (not recorded which). The CDR3 loop reads CASSLLMTVGNTEAFF.